This T cell receptor (beta chain) was documented in a study of T cell responses to AZD1222 COVID-19 vaccine. Study information: Pooling was applied to second doses at about 4 or about 12 weeks. Study conclusions and caveats: Once two AZD1222 doses were given, Spike-specific TCR breadth and depth went up. Reportedly, close to half of spike-specific TCRs are directed against unmutated variant regions.

Produced via immunoSEQ multiplex PCR; TCRdb's table is partial and in-frame only. The table includes more than 110,000 clones, 80% to 90% detected once. About this clone: The antigen remains undetermined.

This CDR3 comprises 14 residues. Germline-derived CDR1 and CDR2 are KGHSH and LQKENI. V was trimmed by 1 base and J by 8 bases, leaving 9 bases between them. The source of this sequence is an adult in good health. The sequencing here drew on peripheral blood, taken on day 0 of AZD1222 vaccination. The chain links TRBV18 to TRBJ1-6; the D is unclear. The CDR3 region is CASSPRAGDSPLHF. CDR3 DNA: TGTGCCAGCTCACCACGGGCGGGCGATTCACCCCTCCACTTT.